Following are 5 T cell receptor beta chains from one sample sequenced in a study of cytomegalovirus exposure and HLA in healthy donors. The PCR had 60 Vbeta and 13 Jbeta primers. Measured with immunoSEQ multiplex PCR; TCRdb has only the in-frame clones, and not every one. The sample lists roughly 180,000 clones, over 60% seen once, with roughly 13% in the top ten. Sequencing was performed on PBMCs. All receptors derive from a man in his forties or fifties in good health and CMV-seropositive.

This clone occurred a few times. This chain connects TRBV28 to TRBJ1-2; unclear D gene. The CDR3 consists of 13 residues. Between the trimmed V and J ends, which lost 5 bases and 8 bases, there was a span of 15 bases. Germline-derived CDR1 and CDR2 are MDHEN and SYDVKM. CDR3 residues: CASSPWASGGYTF. In DNA, the CDR3 is TGTGCCAGCAGTCCGTGGGCATCTGGAGGCTACACCTTC.

The gene calls are TRBV4-1 and TRBJ1-6; no clear D. With 0 bases removed from V and 7 bases from J, the gap between germline ends came to 19 bases. Germline values: CDR1 MGHRA, CDR2 YSYEKL. The CDR3 consists of 18 residues. CDR3 coding DNA: TGCGCCAGCAGCCAAGATCTCCGCCCGCACAGCAGAAATTCACCCCTCCACTTT. The encoded protein is CASSQDLRPHSRNSPLHF.

The chain combines TRBV6-5 with TRBJ1-1; D might be TRBD1 (5 bases). The V gene lost 0 bases and the J gene lost 7 bases, with 15 bases spanning the gap. Germline V gives CDR1 MNHEY, CDR2 SVGAGI. There are 15 residues in the CDR3. In nucleotides, the CDR3 is TGTGCCAGCAGTTACTCGGGCAGGGCGGGGGGTGAAGCTTTCTTT. The encoded protein is CASSYSGRAGGEAFF.

The genes are TRBV6-9 and TRBJ2-7, with 8 bases aligning to TRBD1. The CDR3 has 16 residues. Trimming cost V 5 bases and J 1 base; bases outside gene matches: 10. CDR1 and CDR2 from the germline V gene are MNHGY and SVAAGI. The CDR3 here is CASSANRDRYSYEQYV. For the CDR3, the DNA is TGTGCCAGCAGTGCCAATCGGGACAGGTATTCCTACGAGCAGTACGTC.

The chain uses TRBV7-8 and TRBJ2-3, with 8 positions matching TRBD1. The CDR3 spans 13 residues. Germline V gene lookup returns CDR1 SGHVS and CDR2 FQNEAQ. J lost 4 bases, V lost 5 bases, and 2 bases had no gene match. The CDR3 DNA reads as TGTGCCAGCAGCCCAGGGGGCGCAGATACGCAGTATTTT. Translated, it gives CASSPGGADTQYF.